The clone carrying this T cell receptor beta chain appeared many times. Its target is not known. Preparation of the TCRbeta library involved a method that used unique molecular identifiers. TCRdb passed the PCR reads through MiXCR, listing each CDR3 protein once. The table shows around 500,000 distinct CDR3 sequences, with roughly 23% occurring only once. The entry originates in a study of T-cell reconstitution after alpha-beta-depleted transplantation in children. Study-wide results and limits: Reportedly, only several hundred clones from non-depleted graft cells drove alpha-beta T-cell counts at about two months. T-cell numbers and diversity, one year after transplant, stemmed largely from T cells that were newly produced.

Germline loops: CDR1 SGHRS, CDR2 YFSETQ. V trimming: 4 bases; J trimming: 4 bases; junction bases outside the gene matches: 7. The CDR3 runs to 16 residues. V gene TRBV5-1 combines with J gene TRBJ2-1; 11 bases line up with TRBD1. The receptor was isolated from a boy younger than two who had a stem cell transplant for acute myeloid leukemia, so the T cells may come from the graft donor. The specimen was PBMCs, mostly from graft donor cells, collected 360 days after TCRalphabeta/CD19-depleted stem cell transplant. CDR3 DNA: TGCGCCAGCAGCCCTGGACAGGGGGCGGGTTACAATGAGCAGTTCTTC. It yields the protein CASSPGQGAGYNEQFF.